A selection of T cell receptor beta chains follows, all from one sample in a study of T cell repertoires in cytomegalovirus infection. One entry per CDR3 protein, called by TCRdb with MiXCR from the reads. Of 900,000 to 950,000 distinct CDR3 sequences listed, 30% to 40% were seen once; the top ten hold roughly 13%. Antigens for these TCRs are unknown. The sample consisted of cultured CD8+ T cells from PBMCs, taken from culture after CMV antigen stimulation. Receptors were obtained from a human donor in good health (CMV status not recorded). Some clones in this sample may be carry-over from other donors' samples. Both conserved end residues are part of each CDR3. The order of the fields is D gene, V gene, J gene, clone size, CDR3 length, CDR3 DNA, CDR3 protein. A D gene is named only where the DNA matches it firmly. Clone size is stated in some rows and not others, as once, few, many or a class when expanded.

d_call: TRBD2
v_call: TRBV19
j_call: TRBJ2-1
clone_size: many
cdr3_length: 18
cdr3_nt: TGTGCCACCAACGGGTTGGGACTAGCGGGGAACCTCTACAATGAGCAGTTCTTC
cdr3_aa: CATNGLGLAGNLYNEQFF

d_call: .
v_call: TRBV7-9
j_call: TRBJ2-1
clone_size: .
cdr3_length: 15
cdr3_nt: TGTGCCAGCAGCTCACCTCGGGGCCCCTACAATGAGCAGTTCTTC
cdr3_aa: CASSSPRGPYNEQFF

d_call: .
v_call: TRBV7-9
j_call: TRBJ2-7
clone_size: few
cdr3_length: 13
cdr3_nt: TGTGCCAGCAGTCCTAGGACCTCCTACGAGCAGTACTTC
cdr3_aa: CASSPRTSYEQYF

d_call: TRBD1
v_call: TRBV6-5
j_call: TRBJ1-2
clone_size: .
cdr3_length: 17
cdr3_nt: TGTGCCAGCAGTTCAGTCGACAGGGGGCCCGCTAACTATGGCTACACCTTC
cdr3_aa: CASSSVDRGPANYGYTF

d_call: .
v_call: TRBV6-4
j_call: TRBJ2-1
clone_size: once
cdr3_length: 15
cdr3_nt: TGTGCCAGCAGTAAACAGGGTTTAATGGAGTATGAGCAGTTCTTC
cdr3_aa: CASSKQGLMEYEQFF

d_call: .
v_call: TRBV19
j_call: TRBJ1-5
clone_size: once
cdr3_length: 15
cdr3_nt: TGTGCCTCATCCCTGCTCCGGGACCCGGGTCAGCCCCAGCATTTT
cdr3_aa: CASSLLRDPGQPQHF

d_call: .
v_call: TRBV20-1
j_call: TRBJ2-7
clone_size: .
cdr3_length: 14
cdr3_nt: TGCAGTGCGTTCACGTCGCGGGGAAGCTACGAGCAGTACTTC
cdr3_aa: CSAFTSRGSYEQYF

d_call: TRBD1
v_call: TRBV7-8
j_call: TRBJ2-7
clone_size: many
cdr3_length: 15
cdr3_nt: TGTGCCAGCAGCTTAGCGTGGGACAGTTCCTACGAGCAGTACTTC
cdr3_aa: CASSLAWDSSYEQYF

d_call: .
v_call: TRBV6-5
j_call: TRBJ1-2
clone_size: many
cdr3_length: 15
cdr3_nt: TGTGCCAGCAGTTACTCGGAGGAGACCTACTATGGCTACACCTTC
cdr3_aa: CASSYSEETYYGYTF

d_call: .
v_call: TRBV20-1
j_call: TRBJ2-7
clone_size: .
cdr3_length: 13
cdr3_nt: TGCAGTGCTAGACGGCAGCACATCTACGAGCAGTACTTC
cdr3_aa: CSARRQHIYEQYF

d_call: .
v_call: TRBV4-2
j_call: TRBJ2-6
clone_size: .
cdr3_length: 14
cdr3_nt: TGTGCCAGCAGCCAAGAGTGGGGGGCCAACGTCCTGACTTTC
cdr3_aa: CASSQEWGANVLTF

d_call: .
v_call: TRBV7-8
j_call: TRBJ1-6
clone_size: many
cdr3_length: 15
cdr3_nt: TGTGCCAGCCTAGCGTTGAGCTCCTATAATTCACCCCTCCACTTT
cdr3_aa: CASLALSSYNSPLHF

d_call: .
v_call: TRBV4-2
j_call: TRBJ2-1
clone_size: few
cdr3_length: 14
cdr3_nt: TGTGCCAGCAGCCAAGTAGGAGGGTCCATTGAGCAGTTCTTC
cdr3_aa: CASSQVGGSIEQFF

d_call: .
v_call: TRBV7-6
j_call: TRBJ2-1
clone_size: few
cdr3_length: 11
cdr3_nt: TGTGCCAGCAGCTCGAATAGGGTTGCGTTCTTC
cdr3_aa: CASSSNRVAFF

d_call: TRBD1
v_call: TRBV4-3
j_call: TRBJ2-1
clone_size: .
cdr3_length: 17
cdr3_nt: TGCGCCAGCAGCGCCAACACAGGGGACCACTCCTACAATGAGCAGTTCTTC
cdr3_aa: CASSANTGDHSYNEQFF

d_call: .
v_call: TRBV7-7
j_call: TRBJ2-5
clone_size: many
cdr3_length: 14
cdr3_nt: TGTGCTAGCAGCTTCGGAACAGGGAGCGAGACCCAGTACTTC
cdr3_aa: CASSFGTGSETQYF

d_call: .
v_call: TRBV7-6
j_call: TRBJ2-3
clone_size: .
cdr3_length: 16
cdr3_nt: TGTGCCAGCAGCTTAGCGTTTCCCTCAAGCACAGATACGCAGTATTTT
cdr3_aa: CASSLAFPSSTDTQYF

d_call: .
v_call: TRBV6-2/TRBV6-3
j_call: TRBJ1-1
clone_size: once
cdr3_length: 10
cdr3_nt: TGTGCCAGCGGGCTCGCTGAAGCTTTCTTT
cdr3_aa: CASGLAEAFF

d_call: TRBD2
v_call: TRBV7-3
j_call: TRBJ2-3
clone_size: many
cdr3_length: 17
cdr3_nt: TGTGCCAGCAGCTTAACGTGGGAGGGTCCCAGCCAAGATACGCAGTATTTT
cdr3_aa: CASSLTWEGPSQDTQYF

d_call: TRBD2
v_call: TRBV4-1
j_call: TRBJ2-5
clone_size: .
cdr3_length: 15
cdr3_nt: TGCGCCAGCAGCCTAACGGCGGGGGAGGGGGAGACCCAGTACTTC
cdr3_aa: CASSLTAGEGETQYF

d_call: .
v_call: TRBV15
j_call: TRBJ2-3
clone_size: .
cdr3_length: 16
cdr3_nt: TGTGCCACCAGCAGAGATCTGGGAGATAGCACAGATACGCAGTATTTT
cdr3_aa: CATSRDLGDSTDTQYF

d_call: .
v_call: TRBV6-5
j_call: TRBJ2-6
clone_size: few
cdr3_length: 15
cdr3_nt: TGTGCCAGCAGTACTATAATAGATGGGGCCAACGTCCTGACTTTC
cdr3_aa: CASSTIIDGANVLTF

d_call: .
v_call: TRBV24-1
j_call: TRBJ2-3
clone_size: .
cdr3_length: 13
cdr3_nt: TGTGCCACCAGTGATTTGAGCCTTCATACGCAGTATTTT
cdr3_aa: CATSDLSLHTQYF

d_call: .
v_call: TRBV7-8
j_call: TRBJ2-2
clone_size: .
cdr3_length: 20
cdr3_nt: TGTGCCAGCAGCTTAGCTAGAGAAGCCACGTCGAAGGTTTCCCCCGGGGAGCTGTTTTTT
cdr3_aa: CASSLAREATSKVSPGELFF

d_call: .
v_call: TRBV4-1
j_call: TRBJ1-1
clone_size: few
cdr3_length: 17
cdr3_nt: TGCGCCAGCAGCCAAGAAGATAACAGCTACATGAACACTGAAGCTTTCTTT
cdr3_aa: CASSQEDNSYMNTEAFF

d_call: .
v_call: TRBV5-3
j_call: TRBJ2-2
clone_size: .
cdr3_length: 15
cdr3_nt: TGTGCCAGCAGCTATCAGGGTGGGGAAACACGGGAGCTGTTTTTT
cdr3_aa: CASSYQGGETRELFF

d_call: TRBD2
v_call: TRBV5-4
j_call: TRBJ2-1
clone_size: .
cdr3_length: 15
cdr3_nt: TGTGCCAGCAGCTTAAATAGCGGGACCTACAATGAGCAGTTCTTC
cdr3_aa: CASSLNSGTYNEQFF

d_call: .
v_call: TRBV3-1
j_call: TRBJ1-5
clone_size: .
cdr3_length: 12
cdr3_nt: TGTGCCAGCAGCCAAGATCTGGGAGACATTCATTTT
cdr3_aa: CASSQDLGDIHF

d_call: TRBD1
v_call: TRBV7-2
j_call: TRBJ2-3
clone_size: many
cdr3_length: 17
cdr3_nt: TGTGCCAGCAGCTTAGATGAACAGGGGGCGGACACAGATACGCAGTATTTT
cdr3_aa: CASSLDEQGADTDTQYF

d_call: .
v_call: TRBV7-8
j_call: TRBJ2-7
clone_size: many
cdr3_length: 13
cdr3_nt: TGTGCCAGCAGGGGGGCTTCTTCCTACGAGCAGTACTTC
cdr3_aa: CASRGASSYEQYF

d_call: TRBD1
v_call: TRBV5-5
j_call: TRBJ1-6
clone_size: few
cdr3_length: 16
cdr3_nt: TGTGCCAGCAGCTACATGAGACAGGGGGCTAATTCACCCCTCCACTTT
cdr3_aa: CASSYMRQGANSPLHF

d_call: .
v_call: TRBV19
j_call: TRBJ1-2
clone_size: once
cdr3_length: 11
cdr3_nt: TGTGCCAGTAGTATGGACACCGGCTACACCTTC
cdr3_aa: CASSMDTGYTF

d_call: .
v_call: TRBV6-1
j_call: TRBJ2-1
clone_size: .
cdr3_length: 18
cdr3_nt: TGTGCCAGCAGCTTTGCCCCCCACCGGGTACTTTCCTACAATGAGCAGTTCTTC
cdr3_aa: CASSFAPHRVLSYNEQFF

d_call: TRBD1
v_call: TRBV6-6
j_call: TRBJ2-7
clone_size: .
cdr3_length: 15
cdr3_nt: TGTGCCAGCAGTTATGCCGGGACAGGGAAAACCGAGCAGTACTTC
cdr3_aa: CASSYAGTGKTEQYF

d_call: .
v_call: TRBV7-9
j_call: TRBJ2-3
clone_size: few
cdr3_length: 15
cdr3_nt: TGTGCCAGCAGCTTAAAAGGCGGGGCGAGAGATACGCAGTATTTT
cdr3_aa: CASSLKGGARDTQYF

d_call: .
v_call: TRBV13
j_call: TRBJ2-1
clone_size: few
cdr3_length: 13
cdr3_nt: TGTGCCAGCAGCCCCTGGGGGAACGATGAGCAGTTCTTC
cdr3_aa: CASSPWGNDEQFF

d_call: .
v_call: TRBV7-9
j_call: TRBJ2-4
clone_size: few
cdr3_length: 19
cdr3_nt: TGTGCCAGCAGCTTAGCCGAGAGAGCCCCCAACCTAGCCAAAAACATTCAGTACTTC
cdr3_aa: CASSLAERAPNLAKNIQYF

d_call: .
v_call: TRBV12-3/TRBV12-4
j_call: TRBJ1-1
clone_size: many
cdr3_length: 16
cdr3_nt: TGTGCCAGCAGTTTGGGCCGCTTCACAGGGAACACTGAAGCTTTCTTT
cdr3_aa: CASSLGRFTGNTEAFF

d_call: TRBD1
v_call: TRBV9
j_call: TRBJ2-2
clone_size: .
cdr3_length: 16
cdr3_nt: TGTGCCAGCAGCGCGAAGGACAGGGGAAACACCGGGGAGCTGTTTTTT
cdr3_aa: CASSAKDRGNTGELFF

d_call: .
v_call: TRBV6-2/TRBV6-3
j_call: TRBJ2-7
clone_size: .
cdr3_length: 15
cdr3_nt: TGTGCCAGCAGTTACTCTGGGAATTCCCTTGGCGAGCAGTACTTC
cdr3_aa: CASSYSGNSLGEQYF

d_call: TRBD1
v_call: TRBV24-1
j_call: TRBJ2-1
clone_size: .
cdr3_length: 14
cdr3_nt: TGTGCCACCAGTGATTTTCGACAGGGGAATGAGCAGTTCTTC
cdr3_aa: CATSDFRQGNEQFF

d_call: TRBD1
v_call: TRBV7-8
j_call: TRBJ2-2
clone_size: many
cdr3_length: 17
cdr3_nt: TGTGCCAGCAGCTTAAATCGGAGACAGGGGGGCACCGGGGAGCTGTTTTTT
cdr3_aa: CASSLNRRQGGTGELFF

d_call: .
v_call: TRBV2
j_call: TRBJ1-2
clone_size: .
cdr3_length: 11
cdr3_nt: TGTGCCAGCAAGTCTAACTATGGCTACACCTTC
cdr3_aa: CASKSNYGYTF

d_call: .
v_call: TRBV5-4
j_call: TRBJ1-2
clone_size: .
cdr3_length: 15
cdr3_nt: TGTGCCAGCAGCCTAACACAGGAAAGGGAGAATGGCTACACCTTC
cdr3_aa: CASSLTQERENGYTF

d_call: .
v_call: TRBV7-2
j_call: TRBJ2-3
clone_size: many
cdr3_length: 15
cdr3_nt: TGTGCCAGCAGCTTGGGGCACTATCGCACAGATACGCAGTATTTT
cdr3_aa: CASSLGHYRTDTQYF

d_call: .
v_call: TRBV7-6
j_call: TRBJ2-7
clone_size: .
cdr3_length: 15
cdr3_nt: TGTGCCAGCAGCTTGAGGACAGCTACCTCCTACGAGCAGTACTTC
cdr3_aa: CASSLRTATSYEQYF

d_call: TRBD1
v_call: TRBV7-9
j_call: TRBJ2-1
clone_size: few
cdr3_length: 15
cdr3_nt: TGTGCCACCAGCCCGGGACAGGGACCCTACAATGAGCAGTTCTTC
cdr3_aa: CATSPGQGPYNEQFF

d_call: TRBD2
v_call: TRBV4-1
j_call: TRBJ2-1
clone_size: .
cdr3_length: 15
cdr3_nt: TGCGCCAGCAGCTTTCGGGGGGGGGCCCGAAATGAGCAGTTCTTC
cdr3_aa: CASSFRGGARNEQFF

d_call: TRBD1
v_call: TRBV7-9
j_call: TRBJ1-4
clone_size: .
cdr3_length: 14
cdr3_nt: TGTGCCAGCAGCCCCCCAGGGGGAAGTGAAAAACTGTTTTTT
cdr3_aa: CASSPPGGSEKLFF

d_call: .
v_call: TRBV7-6
j_call: TRBJ2-2
clone_size: few
cdr3_length: 11
cdr3_nt: TGTGCCGGGTCGAGGGACGGGGAGCTGTTTTTT
cdr3_aa: CAGSRDGELFF

d_call: .
v_call: TRBV6-1
j_call: TRBJ1-6
clone_size: .
cdr3_length: 15
cdr3_nt: TGTGCCAGCAGTGAAGCGGTCTCCTATAATTCACCCCTCCACTTT
cdr3_aa: CASSEAVSYNSPLHF

d_call: .
v_call: TRBV19
j_call: TRBJ2-5
clone_size: few
cdr3_length: 14
cdr3_nt: TGTGCCAGTAGTCACGACAGCTTTCAAGAGACCCAGTACTTC
cdr3_aa: CASSHDSFQETQYF

d_call: TRBD2
v_call: TRBV7-8
j_call: TRBJ2-1
clone_size: many
cdr3_length: 18
cdr3_nt: TGTGCCAGCAGCTTTGATTTAGCGGGGGTGCTGGGCCACAATGAGCAGTTCTTC
cdr3_aa: CASSFDLAGVLGHNEQFF

d_call: TRBD1
v_call: TRBV28
j_call: TRBJ1-2
clone_size: few
cdr3_length: 16
cdr3_nt: TGTGCCAGCAGTTTAACCCCGGGACAGGGATATTATGGCTACACCTTC
cdr3_aa: CASSLTPGQGYYGYTF

d_call: TRBD1
v_call: TRBV11-1
j_call: TRBJ2-7
clone_size: few
cdr3_length: 16
cdr3_nt: TGTGCCAGCAGCTCCCCGATTGACAGGGATCCCTACGAGCAGTACTTC
cdr3_aa: CASSSPIDRDPYEQYF

d_call: .
v_call: TRBV19
j_call: TRBJ2-2
clone_size: few
cdr3_length: 10
cdr3_nt: TGTGCCAGTGAGGCCGGGGAGCTGTTTTTT
cdr3_aa: CASEAGELFF

d_call: .
v_call: TRBV7-2
j_call: TRBJ2-2
clone_size: many
cdr3_length: 16
cdr3_nt: TGTGCCAGCAGCCTACCCAGGGAATTTCAGACCGGGGAGCTGTTTTTT
cdr3_aa: CASSLPREFQTGELFF

d_call: .
v_call: TRBV7-8
j_call: TRBJ1-4
clone_size: many
cdr3_length: 14
cdr3_nt: TGTGCCAGCAGCTTCGAGCCGGAGGTAGAAAAACTGTTTTTT
cdr3_aa: CASSFEPEVEKLFF

d_call: .
v_call: TRBV12-3/TRBV12-4
j_call: TRBJ2-6
clone_size: few
cdr3_length: 11
cdr3_nt: TGTTCTATACGGGGGGCCAACGTCCTGACTTTC
cdr3_aa: CSIRGANVLTF

d_call: .
v_call: TRBV7-9
j_call: TRBJ1-3
clone_size: few
cdr3_length: 19
cdr3_nt: TGTGCCAGCAGCTCGACCTGGAGTAGGGGGGAGTTCTCTGGAAACACCATATATTTT
cdr3_aa: CASSSTWSRGEFSGNTIYF